This T cell receptor (beta chain) was sequenced in a study of cytotoxic CD8 clonotypes in ibrutinib-treated CLL. The sequencing depth, 1 in 200,000 to 1 in 1 million T cells, was the target. Generated by immunoSEQ multiplex PCR, the TCRdb table keeps only in-frame clones and is missing some. Here the sample spans some 150,000 clones, 80% being singletons. Study results and limitations: An increase in clonality occurred at ibrutinib response, followed by a return toward baseline at progression. There were few public clonotypes, and on treatment they contracted or stayed stable.

The CDR3 runs to 16 residues. The J segment lost 1 base and the V segment lost 7 bases, leaving 5 bases of the junction unmatched. Looked up from germline, CDR1 is WSHSY and CDR2 is SAAADI. In the case of this clone: No antigen is known for it.

This chain connects TRBV10-2 to TRBJ2-3; 13 positions agree with TRBD2. The material sequenced was PBMCs, taken after 36 months of ibrutinib treatment. This clonotype was obtained from a human donor with chronic lymphocytic leukemia. CDR3 sequence reads: CASKGLAGKGTDTQYF. CDR3 DNA: TGCGCCAGCAAGGGACTAGCGGGAAAAGGCACAGATACGCAGTATTTT.